The source of this T cell receptor (beta chain) is a study of siplizumab effects on memory and regulatory T cells. Trimming cost V 2 bases and J 3 bases, with 13 bases left between them. The germline V gene encodes CDR1 SGHDN and CDR2 FVKESK. This CDR3 contains 16 residues. Method: immunoSEQ multiplex PCR; TCRdb's copy keeps in-frame clones and lacks some. Found here are approximately 50,000 clones, over 85% of them singletons; the top ten hold 17%. Material for sequencing was CD8+ T cells sorted from blood. V usage is TRBV14 and J usage is TRBJ1-4; D is unclear. This clonotype originated in a human donor in good health. The chain's CDR3 is CASSQRRSPANEKLFF. The CDR3 nucleotides read TGTGCCAGCAGCCAAAGACGGTCCCCGGCTAATGAAAAACTGTTTTTT.